The table lists the clone carrying this T cell receptor beta chain with many counts. The data originate from a study of T cells in Graves' hyperthyroidism and ophthalmopathy. The CDR3 extends over 13 amino acids. Trimming removed 7 bases from V and 2 bases from J, with 8 bases in between. CDR1 and CDR2 (germline): SNHLY, FYNNEI. What was amplified from RNA transcripts were TCR beta CDR3 regions. The HTBI primer set served for first-round RT-PCR of the TCR CDR3. TCRdb recomputed calls from the multiplex PCR reads with MiXCR, one row per CDR3 protein. The data hold around 560,000 distinct CDR3 sequences, with roughly 17% observed a single time.

Sequencing input: blood. This chain links TRBV2 with TRBJ1-4; D possibly corresponds to TRBD1 (5 bases). The TCR was taken from a woman aged 18-29 years with Graves' hyperthyroidism. CDR3 in amino acids: CASKRDTNEKLFF. The CDR3, as DNA: TGTGCCAGCAAGAGGGACACTAATGAAAAACTGTTTTTT.